What follows are 14 T cell receptor beta chains derived from one specimen sequenced in a study of shared clonotypes between healthy human individuals. Only in-frame clones appear in the TCRdb table, and some are missing; sequencing was by immunoSEQ multiplex PCR. The data contain 2 million or so clones, about 95% of them singletons. CD8 cells classed as naive were CD45RO-negative and positively selected for CCR7, excluding terminally differentiated effector memory CD45RA+ cells. Source material: naive CD8+ T cells sorted from blood. Receptors originate from a man aged 18 to 29 in good health.

The J gene is TRBJ2-3, the V gene TRBV29-1; 8 bases align to TRBD1. This CDR3 is built from 15 residues. Unmatched junction bases numbered 2, after V lost 0 bases and J lost 0 bases. Germline values: CDR1 SQVTM, CDR2 ANQGSEA. For the CDR3, the DNA is TGCAGCGTTGAAGATCGGGACAGGAGCACAGATACGCAGTATTTT. It specifies CSVEDRDRSTDTQYF.

The chain has TRBV5-1 and TRBJ1-3, with 12 positions matching TRBD1. Germline values: CDR1 SGHRS, CDR2 YFSETQ. The junction had 2 bases not matched to a gene; V was cut back by 2 bases and J by 2 bases. The CDR3 is 16 amino acids. The CDR3 DNA follows: TGCGCCAGCAGCTTCAGGGACAGGGGGCCTGGAAACACCATATATTTT. It is translated as CASSFRDRGPGNTIYF.

Written as DNA, the CDR3 is TGTGCCAGCAGTGATCAGGGACTAGCGGATTACAATGAGCAGTTCTTC. Translating gives CASSDQGLADYNEQFF. The rearrangement links TRBV6-1 to TRBJ2-1, with 11 positions matching TRBD2. Germline loops: CDR1 MNHNS, CDR2 SASEGT. CDR3 length: 16 amino acids. V lost 3 bases and J lost 4; bases outside the gene matches: 5.

The chain joins TRBV6-1 to TRBJ2-1, with TRBD1 matching 8 bases. Germline CDR1 reads MNHNS; CDR2 reads SASEGT. Unmatched junction bases numbered 4, after V lost 2 bases and J lost 7 bases. The CDR3 extends over 14 amino acids. The CDR3 protein is CASSEPGGGNEQFF. The CDR3 DNA is TGTGCCAGCAGTGAACCAGGGGGCGGGAATGAGCAGTTCTTC.

This chain links TRBV7-2 with TRBJ1-4; D remains unclear. The CDR3 is 14 residues long. The ends were cut back, 3 bases at V and 4 bases at J, with 9 bases in the middle. CDR1 and CDR2 (germline): SGHTA, FQGNSA. CDR3 nucleotide sequence: TGTGCCAGCAGCTTGGTACCCAATAATGAAAAACTGTTTTTT. It is translated as CASSLVPNNEKLFF.

Comment on this clone: The sample has other DNA sequences that encode this CDR3 too. The V gene is TRBV7-9, the J gene TRBJ2-7; 8 bases match TRBD1. V gave up 5 bases and J gave up 2 bases; unmatched junction bases: 8. CDR3 length equals 15 residues. Looked up from germline, CDR1 is SEHNR and CDR2 is FQNEAQ (reference sequence). The CDR3: CASSPGQGATYEQYF. DNA of the CDR3: TGTGCCAGCAGCCCCGGCCAGGGGGCCACCTACGAGCAGTACTTC.

This clone was detected once. The gene calls are TRBV6-1 and TRBJ1-4; a possible D gene is TRBD1 (5 bases). V lost 3 bases and J lost 0, with 8 bases in between. This CDR3 is built from 15 residues. Germline loops: CDR1 MNHNS, CDR2 SASEGT. Here the CDR3 DNA reads TGTGCCAGCAGTGATCGGGGGGCAACTAATGAAAAACTGTTTTTT. Its translation is CASSDRGATNEKLFF.

The chain links TRBV29-1 to TRBJ2-7, with 8 bases aligning to TRBD2. The V segment lost 1 base and the J segment 3 bases; nucleotides outside the gene matches: 5. In germline, CDR1 is SQVTM, CDR2 ANQGSEA. The CDR3 loop spans 14 amino acids. The CDR3, as DNA: TGCAGCGTTGAAGCAGACGCGGGGGGCTACGAGCAGTACTTC. Protein product: CSVEADAGGYEQYF.

The genes are TRBV27 and TRBJ1-3; 7 bases map to TRBD1. Germline-derived CDR1 and CDR2 are MNHEY and SMNVEV (reference sequence). This CDR3 spans 14 amino acids. V gave up 9 bases and J gave up 4 bases; unmatched junction bases: 9. For the CDR3, the DNA is TGTGCCAGTGGGGACAGAAGTGGGGGAAACACCATATATTTT. This sequence encodes CASGDRSGGNTIYF.

The chain is built from TRBV4-3 and TRBJ2-2, with D unclear. CDR1 is LGHNA, CDR2 YSLEER, per germline. The CDR3 loop spans 14 amino acids. Trimming took off 1 base at V and 5 bases at J, with 8 bases between the two ends. CDR3 nucleotide sequence: TGCGCCAGCAGCCAAGCCTCGGCGACCGGGGAGCTGTTTTTT. Its translation is CASSQASATGELFF.

This chain uses TRBV27 with TRBJ2-5, with 9 nucleotides matching TRBD2. The CDR3 has 15 residues. With V trimmed by 1 base and J by 4 bases, 4 bases remained unmatched. Germline V gene sequence: CDR1 MNHEY, CDR2 SMNVEV (reference sequence). CDR3 DNA: TGTGCCAGCAGTTTATTGGCGGGGGGGCCAGAGACCCAGTACTTC. Its translation: CASSLLAGGPETQYF.

The gene calls are TRBV2 and TRBJ1-5; TRBD1 agrees at 7 bases. The V and J ends lost 1 base and 7 bases, in that order; junction bases with no gene match: 10. The CDR3 has 16 amino acids. Per the germline V gene, CDR1 is SNHLY and CDR2 is FYNNEI. The CDR3 region is CASSEGWMTGNQPQHF. As DNA, the CDR3 is TGTGCCAGCAGTGAAGGTTGGATGACAGGGAACCAGCCCCAGCATTTT.

As to this clone: The same CDR3 also results from other DNA sequences found in this sample. The chain couples TRBV6-6 to TRBJ2-7; maybe TRBD2 (7 bases). The V and J ends lost 0 bases and 3 bases respectively, with 12 bases between them. This CDR3 is 15 amino acids long. Germline values: CDR1 MNHNY, CDR2 SVGAGI (reference sequence). CDR3 sequence: CASSYSGGGGYEQYF. The CDR3, as DNA: TGTGCCAGCAGTTACTCGGGAGGGGGAGGCTACGAGCAGTACTTC.

The chain employs TRBV11-2 and TRBJ2-5, with TRBD2 identical over 10 bases. CDR1 is SGHAT and CDR2 is FQNNGV in the germline V gene. V trimming: 0 bases; J trimming: 1 base; junction bases outside the gene matches: 5. The CDR3 totals 17 residues. DNA of the CDR3: TGTGCCAGCAGCTTAGATCGGACTAGCGGACTCCAAGAGACCCAGTACTTC. Protein: CASSLDRTSGLQETQYF.